This T cell receptor beta chain was captured by sequencing in a study of regulatory T cells in long-lasting Graves disease. This clonotype was seen repeatedly, ten times or more. Researchers made TCR beta libraries by using iRepertoire HTBI primers and running Arm-PCR on CDR3 regions. From the multiplex PCR reads, TCRdb called clonotypes with MiXCR, one entry per CDR3 protein. In the table there are 550,000 or so distinct CDR3 sequences, about 12% of which are singletons. Germline loops: CDR1 SGHRS, CDR2 YFSETQ. Germline trimming cut 4 bases from V and 7 bases from J; bases unmatched to any gene: 14. This CDR3 is 17 amino acids long. This sample's time point: newly diagnosed GD, antithyroid drugs for less than 3 months. Following extraction of RNA from PBMCs, that RNA was used to make the TCR library. These data were likewise used in another study, on T cells in Graves' hyperthyroidism and ophthalmopathy.

This sequence originates from a woman in her twenties or thirties with Graves disease. The sequencing used peripheral blood mononuclear cells (PBMCs), collected at new diagnosis, from a patient treated with antithyroid drugs. The chain is built from TRBV5-1 and TRBJ1-4; 9 bases are a match to TRBD1. The CDR3 loop is CASSPGTETGGTEKLFF. Written as DNA, the CDR3 is TGCGCCAGCAGCCCGGGAACAGAAACAGGGGGCACTGAAAAACTGTTTTTT.